The 29 T cell receptor beta chains below were found in one sample sequenced in a study of immune cell composition in non-small cell lung cancer. Here immunoSEQ multiplex PCR was the method, and the copy in TCRdb shows in-frame clones only, minus some. The table lists around 9,700 clones, 65% to 80% of them singletons. The sequenced sample consisted of lung tumor tissue. The receptors were sampled from a human donor with non-small cell lung cancer.

The V gene is TRBV5-1, the J gene TRBJ2-7; possible D gene TRBD2, 5 bases. V was cut by 0 bases and J by 7 bases, with 20 bases left in between. CDR3 length equals 16 residues. Germline CDR1 is SGHRS and CDR2 is YFSETQ. CDR3 loop: CASSLEEVPSWGEQYF. DNA of the CDR3: TGCGCCAGCAGCTTGGAGGAGGTCCCCTCATGGGGAGAGCAGTACTTC. Complete variable domain (other parts from reference TRBV5-1 and TRBJ2-7): KAGVTQTPRYLIKTRGQQVTLSCSPISGHRSVSWYQQTPGQGLQFLFEYFSETQRNKGNFPGRFSGRQFSNSRSEMNVSTLELGDSALYLCASSLEEVPSWGEQYFGPGTRLTVT.

The table lists this clone with a few counts. This sequence joins TRBV29-1 and TRBJ1-2; TRBD1 matches 9 bases. Germline-derived CDR1 and CDR2 are SQVTM and ANQGSEA. V lost 5 bases and J lost 4; bases outside the gene matches: 5. CDR3 length equals 13 residues. In DNA form, the CDR3 reads TGCAGCGTTCAGGGACAGGGCGGCTATGGCTACACCTTC. Amino acid sequence: CSVQGQGGYGYTF.

This clone has only one observation. The rearrangement uses TRBV7-9 and TRBJ1-1; the D gene is possibly TRBD1 (6 bases). Germline V gene data show CDR1 as SEHNR and CDR2 as FQNEAQ (reference sequence). V gave up 2 bases and J gave up 1 base, with 8 bases separating them. The CDR3 extends over 14 amino acids. For the CDR3, the DNA is TGTGCCAGCAGCTTATGGACAGAGAACACTGAAGCTTTCTTT. It yields the protein CASSLWTENTEAFF.

The chain joins TRBV2 to TRBJ2-7, with 8 bases aligning to TRBD1. CDR3 length: 15 residues. Trimming removed 2 bases from V and 2 bases from J; junction bases left unmatched: 5. The germline CDR1 and CDR2 sequences are SNHLY and FYNNEI. CDR3 sequence (DNA): TGTGCCAGCAGTGAACGGACAGGGAGAGCCTACGAGCAGTACTTC. Its protein product is CASSERTGRAYEQYF.

This clone has a handful of counts. The chain uses TRBV7-9 and TRBJ2-5; D is undetermined. V was trimmed by 1 base and J by 5 bases, leaving 5 bases between them. This CDR3 is built from 12 residues. CDR1 and CDR2 from the germline V gene are SEHNR and FQNEAQ (reference sequence). DNA of the CDR3: TGTGCCAGCAGCTTAGGGGTGGAGACCCAGTACTTC. It encodes CASSLGVETQYF.

This chain joins TRBV6-6 and TRBJ2-7; D gene uncertain. With 6 bases removed from V and 3 bases from J, the gap between germline ends came to 12 bases. The CDR3 contains 13 residues. Germline values: CDR1 MNHNY, CDR2 SVGAGI (reference sequence). Here the CDR3 reads CASSWVSSYEQYF. In DNA form, the CDR3 reads TGTGCCAGCAGCTGGGTCTCTAGCTACGAGCAGTACTTC.

The chain links TRBV6-4 to TRBJ1-5; D remains unclear. Germline V gene data show CDR1 as MRHNA and CDR2 as SNTAGT. There are 18 residues in the CDR3. V lost 2 bases and J 9 bases, leaving 26 bases between the germline ends. CDR3 amino acids: CASSDPCLFGVPEVPQHF. In DNA, the CDR3 is TGTGCCAGCAGTGACCCCTGCTTGTTCGGAGTCCCAGAGGTGCCCCAGCATTTT.

On this clone itself: The germline gene is not matched at one end of the junction; a read error may be the cause. The chain combines TRBV30 with TRBJ2-6; D uncertain. Germline CDR1 GTSNPN, CDR2 SVGIG (reference sequence). CDR3 size: 15 residues. The CDR3 DNA reads as TGTGCCTGGAGTGTATCGCCCGCTGGAGCCAACGTCCTGACTTTC. It is translated as CAWSVSPAGANVLTF.

The chain couples TRBV5-1 to TRBJ1-2; D is unresolved. The CDR3 is made up of 13 amino acids. Trimming took 2 bases from V and 4 from J, leaving 9 bases between them. Germline V gene sequence: CDR1 SGHRS, CDR2 YFSETQ. Written as DNA, the CDR3 is TGCGCCAGCAGCTTTGGGAGCCTCTATGGCTACACCTTC. The encoded protein is CASSFGSLYGYTF.

J is TRBJ1-1 and V is TRBV6-1; D remains unclear. The CDR3 length is 15 residues. Between the trimmed V and J ends, which lost 3 bases and 2 bases, there was a span of 13 bases. Germline-derived CDR1 and CDR2 are MNHNS and SASEGT. The CDR3 is CASSDPRVRNTEAFF. The CDR3 DNA is TGTGCCAGCAGTGATCCGCGGGTCCGAAACACTGAAGCTTTCTTT.

This clone showed up just once. The gene calls are TRBV7-8 and TRBJ2-1; either TRBD1 or TRBD2 may fit D (5 bases each). The CDR3 is 15 amino acids. Germline V lookup: CDR1 SGHVS, CDR2 FQNEAQ. Trimming stripped 5 bases from V and 5 bases from J, with 16 bases between. CDR3 loop: CASSQPAGANNEQFF. DNA of the CDR3: TGTGCCAGCAGCCAACCCGCCGGGGCAAACAATGAGCAGTTCTTC.

This clone occurred a few times. The rearrangement uses TRBV2 and TRBJ1-6; the D gene is possibly TRBD1 (6 bases). V lost 5 bases and J lost 9, with 14 bases in between. This CDR3 has 14 amino acids. From germline, CDR1 is SNHLY and CDR2 FYNNEI. The CDR3 nucleotides read TGTGCCAGCAGTACCACCAGGGGACGTTCACCCCTCCACTTT. Translated, it gives CASSTTRGRSPLHF.

J is TRBJ2-7 and V is TRBV11-2; 10 bases are a match to TRBD1. The CDR3 covers 18 residues. Germline V gives CDR1 SGHAT, CDR2 FQNNGV. V was clipped by 3 bases and J by 1 base; unmatched bases: 12. This CDR3 reads CASSLTQMGTGVSYEQYF. DNA for the CDR3: TGTGCCAGCAGCTTGACGCAAATGGGGACAGGGGTGTCCTACGAGCAGTACTTC.

The chain recombines TRBV11-1 with TRBJ1-2, with 7 positions matching TRBD1. With 3 bases clipped from V and 3 bases from J, the junction kept 1 base outside the gene matches. Germline values: CDR1 SGHAT, CDR2 FQDESV (reference sequence). The CDR3 is made up of 13 amino acids. CDR3 in DNA: TGTGCCAGCAGCTTTACAGGGGACTATGGCTACACCTTC. This translates into CASSFTGDYGYTF.

The V and J genes are TRBV4-2 and TRBJ2-7; possible D gene TRBD1, 6 bases. The V end was cut by 5 bases, the J end by 2 bases, with 19 bases between. Germline values: CDR1 LGHNA, CDR2 YNFKEQ. The CDR3 contains 16 residues. For the CDR3, the DNA is TGTGCCAGCAGCTTGAGTATGGGGACAACGACCTACGAGCAGTACTTC. It translates to CASSLSMGTTTYEQYF.

The chain is built from TRBV7-5 and TRBJ2-7. TRBV7-5 is marked as a pseudogene. The length of the CDR3 is 12 residues. This CDR3 is CASSFGVDEQYF. The DNA of the CDR3 is TGTGCCAGCAGCTTTGGGGTGGACGAGCAGTACTTC.

The chain couples TRBV5-1 to TRBJ1-5, with TRBD1 as a possible D gene (5 bases). Deletions cut 3 bases from V and 2 bases from J, with 15 bases between. This CDR3 region has 16 residues. CDR1 and CDR2 from the germline V gene are SGHRS and YFSETQ. CDR3 sequence reads: CASSSGPRGGNQPQHF. The CDR3 coding sequence is TGCGCCAGCAGCTCGGGACCCCGGGGTGGCAATCAGCCCCAGCATTTT. Full variable domain (missing parts from reference TRBV5-1 and TRBJ1-5): KAGVTQTPRYLIKTRGQQVTLSCSPISGHRSVSWYQQTPGQGLQFLFEYFSETQRNKGNFPGRFSGRQFSNSRSEMNVSTLELGDSALYLCASSSGPRGGNQPQHFGDGTRLSIL.

The chain joins TRBV11-1 to TRBJ1-6; D call uncertain. The CDR3 has 12 amino acids. V lost 4 bases and J 16 bases, leaving 14 bases between the germline ends. Germline CDR1 reads SGHAT; CDR2 reads FQDESV (reference sequence). CDR3 sequence (DNA): TGTGCCAGCAGCTCGACGGACCAAAGACTCCACTTT. Its translation: CASSSTDQRLHF.

The rearrangement joins TRBV4-1 to TRBJ1-1, with 7 bases lining up with TRBD1. Trimming removed 3 bases from V and 7 bases from J; junction bases left unmatched: 8. The CDR3 has 14 residues. CDR1 and CDR2 (germline): MGHRA, YSYEKL. The CDR3, as DNA: TGCGCCAGCAGCCACCGACAGGGCGCTAATGAAGCTTTCTTT. It is translated as CASSHRQGANEAFF.

By its share, this clone is medium-sized. The V and J genes are TRBV5-1 and TRBJ2-3, with TRBD2 matching 14 bases. The junction had 8 bases not matched to a gene; V was cut back by 4 bases and J by 4 bases. Germline CDR1 and CDR2: SGHRS and YFSETQ. The CDR3 spans 17 residues. Here the CDR3 DNA reads TGCGCCAGCAGCGGGACGGAGGGACTAGCGGGGGCAGATACGCAGTATTTT. Protein: CASSGTEGLAGADTQYF.

This clone was detected only once. V is TRBV5-1 and J is TRBJ2-7; TRBD1 is a possible D gene (6 bases). V was shortened by 0 bases and J by 5 bases, with 12 bases between the two germline ends. The CDR3 extends over 14 amino acids. Germline lookup yields CDR1 SGHRS and CDR2 YFSETQ. CDR3 coding DNA: TGCGCCAGCAGCTTGGAATGGGGGCCAAACGAGCAGTACTTC. Amino acids: CASSLEWGPNEQYF.

The rearrangement links TRBV6-1 to TRBJ1-1; D is unclear. In germline, CDR1 is MNHNS, CDR2 SASEGT. This CDR3 spans 14 amino acids. Trimming took off 4 bases at V and 3 bases at J, with 12 bases between the two ends. DNA for the CDR3: TGTGCCAGCAGTGGACATCTAGGGCACACTGAAGCTTTCTTT. Its protein product is CASSGHLGHTEAFF.

This clone was seen just once. The chain recombines TRBV5-4 with TRBJ1-2; no clear D gene. CDR1 SGHNT and CDR2 YYREEE come from the germline V gene (reference sequence). V lost 1 base and J 6 bases, leaving 16 bases between the germline ends. CDR3 length equals 15 residues. Here the CDR3 reads CASSLRAARADGYTF. The CDR3 bases are TGTGCCAGCAGCTTGAGGGCGGCCCGAGCGGATGGCTACACCTTC.

Concerning this clone: An end of the junction differs from the germline gene, which may be a read error. The chain combines TRBV5-5 with TRBJ1-2; D is ambiguous. Germline V gene sequence: CDR1 SGHKS, CDR2 YYEKEE (reference sequence). This CDR3 spans 15 amino acids. Written as DNA, the CDR3 is TGTGCCAGAAGCTTGCGGCCCCGGCCCCACTATGGCTACACCTTC. Translating gives CARSLRPRPHYGYTF. Full variable domain (outside the CDR3, taken from reference TRBV5-5 and TRBJ1-2): DAGVTQSPTHLIKTRGQQVTLRCSPISGHKSVSWYQQVLGQGPQFIFQYYEKEERGRGNFPDRFSARQFPNYSSELNVNALLLGDSALYLCARSLRPRPHYGYTFGSGTRLTVV.

The V and J genes are TRBV5-4 and TRBJ2-1; 7 bases agree with TRBD1. The CDR3 loop spans 15 amino acids. The germline V gene has CDR1 SGHNT and CDR2 YYREEE (reference sequence). J was trimmed by 10 bases and V by 4 bases; bases with no gene match: 14. This CDR3 is CASSQPSKTDREQFF. CDR3 nucleotide sequence: TGTGCCAGCAGCCAACCTTCTAAAACGGACAGGGAGCAGTTCTTC. The full variable domain, in which reference TRBV5-4 and TRBJ2-1 provide the parts outside the CDR3, is ETGVTQSPTHLIKTRGQQVTLRCSSQSGHNTVSWYQQALGQGPQFIFQYYREEENGRGNFPPRFSGLQFPNYSSELNVNALELDDSALYLCASSQPSKTDREQFFGPGTRLTVL.

By sample share, this clone is medium-sized. V and J are TRBV28 and TRBJ2-7; 9 bases are a match to TRBD1. J lost 6 bases, V lost 6 bases, and 15 bases had no gene match. The CDR3 consists of 16 residues. Germline CDR1 MDHEN, CDR2 SYDVKM. CDR3 protein: CASSPPEGTGLAEQYF. The CDR3, as DNA: TGTGCCAGCAGCCCACCCGAGGGGACAGGGTTGGCCGAGCAGTACTTC.

The chain is built from TRBV15 and TRBJ2-5; TRBD2 might be the D (6 bases). This CDR3 has 14 amino acids. The germline V and J ends were trimmed by 4 bases and 4 bases, with 13 bases remaining between them. Germline V gene lookup returns CDR1 LNHNV and CDR2 YYDKDF (reference sequence). CDR3 sequence: CATSTPGDGETQYF. The CDR3 bases are TGTGCCACCAGCACCCCGGGGGATGGAGAGACCCAGTACTTC.

The V and J genes are TRBV5-5 and TRBJ1-5; D remains ambiguous. This CDR3 contains 15 residues. The germline V and J ends were trimmed by 4 bases and 7 bases, with 18 bases remaining between them. Germline V gene data show CDR1 as SGHKS and CDR2 as YYEKEE (reference sequence). The CDR3 bases are TGTGCCAGCAGCCCGACAACCCGCCCGGAGCAGCCCCAGCATTTT. Protein sequence: CASSPTTRPEQPQHF.

This clone has a handful of counts. The CDR3 DNA is TGCGCCAGCAGCCGTACCGGACAAAATAATTCACCCCTCCACTTT. It yields the protein CASSRTGQNNSPLHF. The rearrangement links TRBV5-1 to TRBJ1-6, with TRBD1 as a possible D gene (5 bases). CDR3 length: 15 amino acids. Germline-derived CDR1 and CDR2 are SGHRS and YFSETQ. Deletions cut 4 bases from V and 5 bases from J, with 13 bases between.